What follows is one TCR beta chain and its context. In the original analysis: Estimation of nucleated cell counts relied on the amplification of reference gene primers. Repertoires were generated with immunoSEQ multiplex PCR, while TCRdb's copy carries only in-frame clones and drops some. The V and J calls and clone size were taken over from that table, and D and trimming were inferred from the DNA. This table has 150,000 to 200,000 clones, 70% to 90% appearing once. V shed 4 bases and J shed 8 bases, with 20 bases lying between them. Germline loops: CDR1 MGHRA, CDR2 YSYEKL. The CDR3 totals 15 residues. The data are from a study of blood T cell repertoires in COVID-19. Study at large: COVID-19 samples collected from the United States, Italy and Spain covered acute and convalescent phases. T cells, B-cell-depleted T cells, or PBMCs supplied cDNA or gDNA.

Sequences were obtained from peripheral blood. This chain links TRBV4-1 with TRBJ1-2, with a possible D match to TRBD1 (6 bases). This sequence was found in a human donor in a cohort sampled during active COVID-19. CDR3 in DNA: TGCGCCAGCAGCCGCACTACAGGGAAGGAGGAGGGCTACACCTTC. It encodes CASSRTTGKEEGYTF.